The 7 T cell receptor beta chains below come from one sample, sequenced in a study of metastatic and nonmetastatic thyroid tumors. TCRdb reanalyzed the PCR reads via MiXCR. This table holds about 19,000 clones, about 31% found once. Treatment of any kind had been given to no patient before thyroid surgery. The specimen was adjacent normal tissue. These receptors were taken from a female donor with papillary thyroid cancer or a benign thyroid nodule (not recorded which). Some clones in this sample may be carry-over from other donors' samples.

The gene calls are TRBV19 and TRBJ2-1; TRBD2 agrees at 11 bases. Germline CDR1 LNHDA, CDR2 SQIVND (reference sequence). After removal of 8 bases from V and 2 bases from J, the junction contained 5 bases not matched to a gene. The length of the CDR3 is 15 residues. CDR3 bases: TGTGCCAGTGTAGCGGGAGGGCCCCCCTACAATGAGCAGTTCTTC. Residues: CASVAGGPPYNEQFF.

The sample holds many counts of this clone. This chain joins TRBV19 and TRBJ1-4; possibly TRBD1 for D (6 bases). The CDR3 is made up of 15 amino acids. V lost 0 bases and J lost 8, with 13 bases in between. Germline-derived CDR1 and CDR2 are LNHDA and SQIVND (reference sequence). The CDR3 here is CASSIEGSGDEKLFF. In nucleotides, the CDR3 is TGTGCCAGTAGTATAGAAGGGTCAGGGGACGAAAAACTGTTTTTT. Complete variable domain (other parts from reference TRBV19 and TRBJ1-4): DGGITQSPKYLFRKEGQNVTLSCEQNLNHDAMYWYRQDPGQGLRLIYYSQIVNDFQKGDIAEGYSVSREKKESFPLTVTSAQKNPTAFYLCASSIEGSGDEKLFFGSGTQLSVL.

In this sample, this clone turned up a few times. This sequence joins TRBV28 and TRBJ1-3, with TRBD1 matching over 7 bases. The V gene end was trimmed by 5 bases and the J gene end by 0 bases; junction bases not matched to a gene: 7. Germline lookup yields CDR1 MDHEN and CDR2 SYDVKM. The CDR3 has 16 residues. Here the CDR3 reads CASSTTGYPSGNTIYF. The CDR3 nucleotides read TGTGCCAGCAGTACGACAGGGTATCCCTCTGGAAACACCATATATTTT.

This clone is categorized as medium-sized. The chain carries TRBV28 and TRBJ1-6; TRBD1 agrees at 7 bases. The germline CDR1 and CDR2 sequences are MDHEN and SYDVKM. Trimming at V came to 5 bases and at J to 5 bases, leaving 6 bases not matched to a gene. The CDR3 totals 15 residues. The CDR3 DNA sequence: TGTGCCAGCAGTACTCAGGGGGTGAATAATTCACCCCTCCACTTT. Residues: CASSTQGVNNSPLHF.

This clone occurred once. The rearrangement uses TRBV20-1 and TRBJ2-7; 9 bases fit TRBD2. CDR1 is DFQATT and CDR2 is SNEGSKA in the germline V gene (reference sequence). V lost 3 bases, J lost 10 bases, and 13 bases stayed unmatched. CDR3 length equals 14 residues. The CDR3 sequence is CSASIGGGARRQYF. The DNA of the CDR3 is TGCAGTGCTAGTATTGGCGGGGGGGCAAGAAGACAGTACTTC.

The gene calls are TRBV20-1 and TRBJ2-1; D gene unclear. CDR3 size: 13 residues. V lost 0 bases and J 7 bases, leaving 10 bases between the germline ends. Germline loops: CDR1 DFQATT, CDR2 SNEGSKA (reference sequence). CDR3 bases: TGCAGTGCTAGAGATGGGGTAGGGAATGAGCAGTTCTTC. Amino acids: CSARDGVGNEQFF.

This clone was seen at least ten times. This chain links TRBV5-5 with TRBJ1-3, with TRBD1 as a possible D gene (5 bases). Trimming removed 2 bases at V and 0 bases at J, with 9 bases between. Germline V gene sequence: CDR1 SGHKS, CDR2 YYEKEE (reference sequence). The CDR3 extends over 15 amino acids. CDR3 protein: CASSFGDLSGNTIYF. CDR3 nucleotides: TGTGCCAGCAGCTTCGGGGACCTCTCTGGAAACACCATATATTTT.